This T cell receptor (beta chain) was sequenced during a study of blood T cell repertoires in COVID-19. The overall study: T cells, B-cell-depleted T cells, or PBMCs provided the cDNA or gDNA that served as material.

Turning to this clone: Other DNA sequences in the sample encode the same CDR3.

Data came from immunoSEQ multiplex PCR; TCRdb stores just in-frame clones and leaves some out. The sample has about 200,000 clones, just under 90% seen once. The TCR originated in a man in his fifties or sixties who had recovered from COVID-19. The sample comprised peripheral blood.

The CDR3 loop reads CASSLLNTGELFF. CDR3 nucleotide sequence: TGTGCCAGCAGCTTACTCAACACCGGGGAGCTGTTTTTT. This sequence joins TRBV7-3 and TRBJ2-2; D not certain. This CDR3 has 13 amino acids. V dropped 2 bases and J dropped 2 bases, with 3 bases sitting between them. Germline values: CDR1 SGHTA, CDR2 FQGTGA.